A single sample is the source of the 9 T cell receptor beta chains below, sequenced in a study of cytomegalovirus exposure and HLA in healthy donors. PCR employed 60 Vbeta and 13 Jbeta primers. Produced via immunoSEQ multiplex PCR; TCRdb's table is partial and in-frame only. This sample has 150,000 to 200,000 clones; approximately 72% occur once, and the top ten carry around 2.1%. Sequencing input: PBMCs. Receptors were obtained from a female donor in good health and CMV-seronegative.

This chain connects TRBV5-6 to TRBJ1-1; a weak D match, TRBD1 (5 bases). Germline assignment: CDR1 SGHDT and CDR2 YYEEEE. The CDR3 is 16 amino acids. Trimming took off 0 bases at V and 0 bases at J, with 12 bases between the two ends. The CDR3 is CASSLGAGHLNTEAFF. CDR3 nucleotides: TGTGCCAGCAGCTTGGGGGCAGGGCACTTGAACACTGAAGCTTTCTTT.

The genes are TRBV2 and TRBJ1-1; 8 nucleotides agree with TRBD1. V shed 6 bases and J 7 bases; nucleotides not matched to a gene: 13. Germline-derived CDR1 and CDR2 are SNHLY and FYNNEI. This CDR3 comprises 15 residues. The CDR3 DNA reads TGTGCCAGCAGCTCTTACGGACAGGGAAGAAGTGAAGCTTTCTTT. The encoded protein is CASSSYGQGRSEAFF.

The rearrangement uses TRBV4-1 and TRBJ2-2; D is possibly TRBD1 (6 bases). Looked up from germline, CDR1 is MGHRA and CDR2 is YSYEKL. Between the trimmed V and J ends, which lost 3 bases and 4 bases, there was a span of 12 bases. CDR3 length: 15 amino acids. CDR3 in DNA: TGCGCCAGCAGCCAGCTAAGGACAGCCACCGGGGAGCTGTTTTTT. It encodes CASSQLRTATGELFF.

J is TRBJ1-4 and V is TRBV19; D perhaps matches TRBD1 (6 bases). CDR1 and CDR2 (germline): LNHDA, SQIVND (reference sequence). CDR3 size: 16 residues. V was pared by 6 bases and J by 3 bases, with 17 bases between. The CDR3 DNA reads TGTGCCAGTAGCCGGCGGCAGGGGCAGGCTAATGAAAAACTGTTTTTT. This codes for CASSRRQGQANEKLFF.

The CDR3 coding sequence is TGTGCCAGCAGTAGGACAGCCCAAACCTACGAGCAGTACTTC. It codes for CASSRTAQTYEQYF. This chain connects TRBV6-1 to TRBJ2-7; TRBD1 is a possible D gene (6 bases). The germline V and J ends were trimmed by 5 bases and 2 bases, with 13 bases remaining between them. The germline V gene encodes CDR1 MNHNS and CDR2 SASEGT. The CDR3 extends over 14 amino acids.

The chain uses TRBV6-1 and TRBJ2-5, with 8 bases that match TRBD2. J gave up 5 bases and V 6 bases, and 11 bases lay outside the gene matches. Per germline, CDR1 MNHNS and CDR2 SASEGT. The CDR3 length is 15 residues. CDR3 DNA: TGTGCCAGCAGCCGCACTAGCGGTGCCGCGGAGACCCAGTACTTC. Translating gives CASSRTSGAAETQYF.

The chain recombines TRBV5-1 with TRBJ2-2, with D possibly matching TRBD1 (5 bases). The CDR3 extends over 14 amino acids. In germline, CDR1 is SGHRS, CDR2 YFSETQ. Trimming shortened V by 4 bases and J by 3 bases, and 10 bases separated the two germline ends. CDR3 nucleotides: TGCGCCAGCAGCGGGCAGGGTGACACCGGGGAGCTGTTTTTT. The encoded protein is CASSGQGDTGELFF.

This sequence joins TRBV9 and TRBJ2-1, with TRBD2 matching over 7 bases. Per germline, CDR1 SGDLS and CDR2 YYNGEE. The CDR3 is 20 amino acids. The ends lost 3 bases at V and 0 bases at J; junction bases unmatched: 18. CDR3 DNA: TGTGCCAGCAGCGAGGAGAGGGGACTGACAGCGGGGAGCTCCTACAATGAGCAGTTCTTC. Residues: CASSEERGLTAGSSYNEQFF.

V gene TRBV9 combines with J gene TRBJ2-7, with TRBD1 as a possible D gene (5 bases). The V end was cut by 0 bases, the J end by 3 bases, with 10 bases between. CDR3 length: 14 amino acids. Per germline, CDR1 SGDLS and CDR2 YYNGEE. The CDR3 reads CASSVGTRSYEQYF. In DNA, the CDR3 is TGTGCCAGCAGCGTAGGGACAAGGAGCTACGAGCAGTACTTC.